This is a list of T cell receptor beta chains from one sample in a study of T-cell reconstitution after alpha-beta-depleted transplantation in children. TCRdb re-called the PCR reads with MiXCR, one entry per CDR3 protein. The table shows about 610,000 distinct CDR3 sequences, with roughly a tenth occurring only once. Specimen: PBMCs from the stem cell graft donor, collected from the stem cell graft. The receptors here all came from a human donor who donated a stem cell graft to a child with acute myeloid leukemia. The CDR3 runs from the conserved cysteine through the conserved F or W. D genes are given only for firm matches. The size entry is marked missing in some rows and otherwise reads once, few, many or a size class.

clone size | J gene | V gene | D gene | CDR3 protein | CDR3 DNA
few | TRBJ1-5 | TRBV7-9 | - | CASSQWDTQRHQPQHF | TGTGCCAGCAGCCAATGGGACACCCAACGCCATCAGCCCCAGCATTTT
few | TRBJ2-5 | TRBV6-5 | - | CASSYPPKEETQYF | TGTGCCAGCAGTTACCCTCCTAAGGAAGAGACCCAGTACTTC
- | TRBJ2-7 | TRBV29-1 | - | CSVSAGTYEQYF | TGCAGCGTTTCGGCTGGCACCTACGAGCAGTACTTC
- | TRBJ2-5 | TRBV20-1 | - | CSAVTQETQYF | TGCAGTGCTGTAACCCAAGAGACCCAGTACTTC
many | TRBJ2-1 | TRBV24-1 | TRBD1 | CATSVGQGHRSEQFF | TGTGCCACCAGTGTCGGACAGGGTCATCGGAGTGAGCAGTTCTTC
- | TRBJ1-1 | TRBV7-2 | - | CASSLMRQTNTEAFF | TGTGCCAGCAGCTTAATGAGGCAGACGAACACTGAAGCTTTCTTT
few | TRBJ2-7 | TRBV7-2 | - | CASSLVGGDEQYF | TGTGCCAGCAGCTTAGTTGGGGGAGACGAGCAGTACTTC
few | TRBJ2-1 | TRBV7-9 | TRBD1 | CASSRTGGGSYNEQFF | TGTGCCAGCAGTCGGACAGGGGGGGGCTCCTACAATGAGCAGTTCTTC
many | TRBJ2-3 | TRBV9 | - | CASSVAGSDTQYF | TGTGCCAGCAGCGTAGCTGGTTCAGATACGCAGTATTTT
many | TRBJ1-1 | TRBV29-1 | TRBD1 | CSVGTGNTEAFF | TGCAGCGTAGGGACAGGGAACACTGAAGCTTTCTTT
few | TRBJ2-1 | TRBV10-3 | TRBD2 | CAITERTSGANEQFF | TGTGCCATCACTGAAAGGACTAGCGGGGCTAATGAGCAGTTCTTC
many | TRBJ2-1 | TRBV20-1 | TRBD2 | CSATNQRGGNEQFF | TGCAGTGCTACTAATCAGCGGGGGGGGAATGAGCAGTTCTTC
- | TRBJ2-7 | TRBV10-3 | - | CAISIGTVSYEQYF | TGTGCCATCAGTATCGGGACGGTTTCCTACGAGCAGTACTTC
many | TRBJ2-7 | TRBV12-3/TRBV12-4 | - | CASKVQSLEQYF | TGTGCCAGCAAAGTCCAATCGCTGGAGCAGTACTTC
few | TRBJ2-1 | TRBV7-9 | TRBD2 | CASSIPGTSGYNEQFF | TGTGCCAGCAGCATCCCCGGGACTAGCGGTTACAATGAGCAGTTCTTC
- | TRBJ2-5 | TRBV20-1 | - | CSARDPTGGETQYF | TGCAGTGCTAGAGATCCCACTGGCGGTGAGACCCAGTACTTC
few | TRBJ1-5 | TRBV29-1 | - | CSVSSGDYQPQHF | TGCAGCGTCTCCTCAGGGGACTATCAGCCCCAGCATTTT
few | TRBJ1-1 | TRBV11-2 | - | CASSFRGNSEDYERTEAFF | TGTGCCAGCAGCTTCAGAGGGAACAGTGAGGACTACGAACGCACTGAAGCTTTCTTT
- | TRBJ2-7 | TRBV20-1 | - | CSARGEDSVHEQYF | TGCAGTGCTAGGGGGGAGGACTCTGTCCACGAGCAGTACTTC
- | TRBJ1-6 | TRBV9 | - | CASSAGGGSSYNSPLHF | TGTGCCAGCAGCGCCGGAGGGGGAAGCTCCTATAATTCACCCCTCCACTTT
many | TRBJ2-3 | TRBV6-2/TRBV6-3 | TRBD2 | CASKRETTQYF | TGTGCCAGCAAGCGGGAGACTACGCAGTATTTT
few | TRBJ2-7 | TRBV20-1 | TRBD2 | CSATGTSKKLEQYF | TGCAGTGCGACGGGGACTAGTAAAAAACTCGAGCAGTACTTC
many | TRBJ1-1 | TRBV5-1 | TRBD1 | CASSLVRQGGTEAFF | TGCGCCAGCAGCTTGGTGCGACAGGGCGGAACTGAAGCTTTCTTT
few | TRBJ1-5 | TRBV20-1 | TRBD1 | CSARDPQTPDRYNQPQHF | TGCAGTGCTAGAGATCCTCAAACGCCGGACAGGTACAATCAGCCCCAGCATTTT
many | TRBJ2-1 | TRBV6-5 | TRBD2 | CASSYQASGNSEQFF | TGTGCCAGCAGTTACCAGGCTAGCGGGAACAGTGAGCAGTTCTTC
- | TRBJ2-1 | TRBV20-1 | - | CSSSSGGGTVSYNEQFF | TGCAGTTCTTCCTCCGGTGGCGGAACCGTCTCCTACAATGAGCAGTTCTTC
- | TRBJ2-7 | TRBV3-1 | TRBD1 | CASSHGGTGRTYEQYF | TGTGCCAGCAGCCATGGGGGGACAGGGCGGACCTACGAGCAGTACTTC
- | TRBJ1-5 | TRBV10-3 | - | CAISESWGDQPQHF | TGTGCCATCAGTGAGTCGTGGGGGGATCAGCCCCAGCATTTT
few | TRBJ1-1 | TRBV20-1 | TRBD1 | CSARGRGQANTEAFF | TGCAGTGCTAGAGGCAGGGGACAGGCGAACACTGAAGCTTTCTTT
many | TRBJ1-1 | TRBV7-9 | TRBD1 | CASSRPGGTEAFF | TGTGCCAGCAGCCGTCCAGGGGGGACTGAAGCTTTCTTT
many | TRBJ2-6 | TRBV29-1 | - | CSVGLGGSGANVLTF | TGCAGCGTTGGGCTTGGGGGTAGTGGGGCCAACGTCCTGACTTTC
many | TRBJ2-1 | TRBV7-9 | TRBD1 | CASSEGDRTYNEQFF | TGTGCCAGCAGCGAGGGGGACAGGACCTACAATGAGCAGTTCTTC
many | TRBJ1-1 | TRBV15 | - | CATSREAGVNTEAFF | TGTGCCACCAGCAGAGAGGCAGGGGTCAACACTGAAGCTTTCTTT
many | TRBJ2-7 | TRBV14 | TRBD2 | CASSQDLEGGPYEQYF | TGTGCCAGCAGCCAAGATCTGGAGGGAGGGCCCTACGAGCAGTACTTC
- | TRBJ1-5 | TRBV29-1 | TRBD1 | CSVRQGFGNQPQHF | TGCAGCGTACGACAGGGGTTTGGCAATCAGCCCCAGCATTTT
few | TRBJ2-1 | TRBV4-2 | TRBD2 | CASSQEPAGLSYNEQFF | TGTGCCAGCAGCCAAGAGCCAGCGGGGTTATCCTACAATGAGCAGTTCTTC